This T cell receptor (beta chain) was found in a study of cytomegalovirus exposure and HLA in healthy donors. About the study: Earlier findings included 90 million to 120 million unique TCR beta sequences obtained from 150 million to 200 million T cells. Study findings and constraints: The study flagged some 180 TCR beta chains as cytomegalovirus-associated.

This clone showed up just once. Its antigen is unidentified. Donors were ostensibly healthy at sampling, although undocumented immune exposures were probable. The study ran its PCR with 60 Vbeta and 13 Jbeta primers. The table came from immunoSEQ multiplex PCR; TCRdb's copy has only in-frame clones and leaves some out. The table records 70,000 or so clones, 86% of them present only once. The V gene's germline CDR1 is LNHDA and CDR2 SQIVND (reference sequence). Trimming cost V 6 bases and J 1 base; bases outside gene matches: 3. There are 14 residues in the CDR3. The receptor comes from a woman younger than 45 in good health and CMV-seronegative. Sequenced sample: PBMCs. The chain employs TRBV19 and TRBJ1-1; TRBD1 aligns across 9 bases. CDR3 in DNA: TGTGCCAGTAGCCACAGGGGGCCGAACACTGAAGCTTTCTTT. Translated: CASSHRGPNTEAFF.